The subject of this entry is one T cell receptor (beta chain). It lacks a known antigen. The germline gene is not matched at one end of the junction; a read error may be the cause. The CDR3 has 10 amino acids, counting the end cysteine and phenylalanine. The only DNA kept is the CDR3, 30 bases in frame from the first base. Collaborating institutions collected whole blood in K2EDTA tubes following their own protocols. For TCRbeta analysis, collaborator samples were shipped as frozen whole blood, as isolated PBMCs, or as DNA extracted from either sample type. The sample originates from a study of blood T cell repertoires in COVID-19 (dated by TCRdb to 2020 to 2021). Background on the whole study: Samples from collaborators originated in the United States, Italy and Spain and spanned both the acute and convalescent phases of COVID-19. The prospective study material was composed of cDNA or gDNA derived from T cells, B-cell-depleted T cells, or PBMCs. Deeply sampled blood TCRbeta repertoires from subjects exposed to, actively infected with, or recovered from COVID-19 were included in the dataset. The repertoires were released in a freely available public database meant as a resource for research on the immune response to SARS-CoV-2. The samples were drawn from two sources: the first 160 participants of the ongoing ImmuneRACE study, and 1,000 to 1,500 subjects contributed by 6 global collaborators. Sample metadata almost always included a de-identified subject ID, COVID-19 status, age in years and sex. Where available, HLA class I and class II types were taken from metadata supplied by the sample provider and were not determined by assay-based typing.

TCRbeta CDR3 regions were amplified from genomic DNA using the immunoSEQ Assay, a bias-controlled multiplex PCR. Processing in the source paper ran as follows. The number of nucleated cells in each sample was estimated from the amplification of reference gene primers within the assay. To quantify the absolute abundance of each unique TCRbeta CDR3 rearrangement, sequence reads were collapsed and filtered. For each sample, productive Simpson clonality was calculated by taking the square root of Simpson's diversity index across productive rearrangements. In its TCRdb copy, this immuneACCESS table keeps in-frame sequences only and misses some clones. Where compared with another copy, unresolved V genes explain less than half of these, and the others have no known cause. Clone size and V and J calls were adopted from that table, with D and trimming inferred from the DNA. The sample table shows approximately 100,000 clones, and under 80% are seen once. The ten largest clonotypes hold approximately 22% of the sample.

The paper's findings and limits, for the study overall: Clinical and demographic metadata were provided uncurated, with the amount varying by source and participant.

The rearrangement combines TRBV23-1 with TRBJ1-3; confidence is insufficient to name the D gene. TRBV23-1 is given ORF status, its function remaining uncertain. This sequence originates from a man in his sixties or seventies with active or convalescent COVID-19. Material for sequencing was peripheral blood. The bases read TGCGCCAGCAGTCTCGAGTCGTCAATTTTT. This gives the protein CASSLESSIF.